The 3 T cell receptor beta chains presented below share a single source sample, sequenced in a study of cytomegalovirus exposure and HLA in healthy donors. PCR primers comprised 60 Vbeta and 13 Jbeta primers. Here immunoSEQ multiplex PCR was the method, and the copy in TCRdb shows in-frame clones only, minus some. The sample has about 200,000 clones, roughly 72% seen once. Sequences were obtained from PBMCs. The receptors come from a man aged 25-45 years in good health and CMV-seronegative.

This clone was seen more than once but under ten times. The V call is TRBV14, the J call TRBJ2-6; TRBD1 is a possible D gene (5 bases). Germline CDR1 and CDR2: SGHDN and FVKESK. The ends were cut back, 3 bases at V and 0 bases at J, with 15 bases in the middle. The CDR3 consists of 18 residues. CDR3 in DNA: TGTGCCAGCAGCCAGAGGCAGGGAAGGTTCTCTGGGGCCAACGTCCTGACTTTC. It yields the protein CASSQRQGRFSGANVLTF.

The chain couples TRBV9 to TRBJ2-3; TRBD2 is a possible D gene (5 bases). Germline V gives CDR1 SGDLS, CDR2 YYNGEE. This CDR3 region has 15 residues. V gave up 5 bases and J gave up 2 bases, with 15 bases separating them. The CDR3 region is CASSLDSVFTDTQYF. DNA for the CDR3: TGTGCCAGCAGTCTCGATAGCGTGTTCACAGATACGCAGTATTTT.

With respect to this clone: The junction departs from germline at one end; a sequencing error may be responsible. This chain links TRBV10-2 with TRBJ1-1, with unresolved D. Germline CDR1 and CDR2: WSHSY and SAAADI. The CDR3 consists of 13 residues. The CDR3 nucleotides read TGCGCCAGCAGTGAGTCCGGGAACGCTGAAGCTTTCTTT. Its translation is CASSESGNAEAFF.